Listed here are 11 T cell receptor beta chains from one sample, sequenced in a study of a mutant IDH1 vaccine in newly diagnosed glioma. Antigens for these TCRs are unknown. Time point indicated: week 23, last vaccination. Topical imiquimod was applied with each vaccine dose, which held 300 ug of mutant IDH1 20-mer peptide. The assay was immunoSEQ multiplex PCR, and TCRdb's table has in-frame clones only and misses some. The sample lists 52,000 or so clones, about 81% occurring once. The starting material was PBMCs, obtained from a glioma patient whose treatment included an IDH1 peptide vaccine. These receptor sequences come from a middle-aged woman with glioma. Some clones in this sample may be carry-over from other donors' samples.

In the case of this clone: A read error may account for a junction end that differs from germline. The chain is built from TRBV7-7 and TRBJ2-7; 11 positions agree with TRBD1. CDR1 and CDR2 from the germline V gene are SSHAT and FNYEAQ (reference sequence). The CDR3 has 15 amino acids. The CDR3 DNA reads TGTGCTAGCAGCTTGGACAGGGGGCTAAGTGACGAGCAGTACTTC. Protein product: CASSLDRGLSDEQYF.

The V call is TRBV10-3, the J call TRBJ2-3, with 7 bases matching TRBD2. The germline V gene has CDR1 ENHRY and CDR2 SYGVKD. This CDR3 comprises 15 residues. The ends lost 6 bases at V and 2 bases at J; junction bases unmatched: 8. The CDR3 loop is CAISDPGGITDTQYF. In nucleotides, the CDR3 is TGTGCCATCAGCGACCCGGGGGGAATCACAGATACGCAGTATTTT.

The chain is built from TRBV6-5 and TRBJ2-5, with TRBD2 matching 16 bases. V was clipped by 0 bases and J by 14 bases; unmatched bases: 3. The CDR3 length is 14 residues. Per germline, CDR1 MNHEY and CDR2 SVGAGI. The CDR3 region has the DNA TGTGCCAGCAGTTACTCAGGGACTAGCGGGGGGGCCTACTTC. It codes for CASSYSGTSGGAYF.

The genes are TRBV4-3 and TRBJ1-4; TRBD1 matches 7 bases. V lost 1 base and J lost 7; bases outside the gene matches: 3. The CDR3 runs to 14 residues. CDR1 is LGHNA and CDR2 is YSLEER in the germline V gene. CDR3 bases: TGCGCCAGCAGCCAAGTGACAGGGCCTGAAAAACTGTTTTTT. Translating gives CASSQVTGPEKLFF.

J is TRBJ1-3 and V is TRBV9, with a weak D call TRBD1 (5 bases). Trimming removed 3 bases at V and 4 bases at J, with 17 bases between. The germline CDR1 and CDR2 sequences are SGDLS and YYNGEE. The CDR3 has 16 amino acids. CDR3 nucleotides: TGTGCCAGCAGCGCCACACACGGGGCGGCAGGAAACACCATATATTTT. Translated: CASSATHGAAGNTIYF.

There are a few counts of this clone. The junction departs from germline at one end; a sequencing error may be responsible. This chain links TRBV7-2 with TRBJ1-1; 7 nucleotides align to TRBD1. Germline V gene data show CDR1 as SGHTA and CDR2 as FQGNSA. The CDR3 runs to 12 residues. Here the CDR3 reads CASSLLTGVRVF. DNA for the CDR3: TGTGCCAGCAGCTTATTAACAGGGGTAAGGGTCTTT.

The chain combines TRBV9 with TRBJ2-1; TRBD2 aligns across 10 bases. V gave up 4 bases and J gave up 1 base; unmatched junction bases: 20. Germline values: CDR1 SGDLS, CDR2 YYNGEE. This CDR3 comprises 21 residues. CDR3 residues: CASSTRGPNYTSGDSYNEQFF. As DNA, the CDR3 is TGTGCCAGCAGCACCCGAGGTCCTAACTATACTAGCGGGGATTCCTACAATGAGCAGTTCTTC.

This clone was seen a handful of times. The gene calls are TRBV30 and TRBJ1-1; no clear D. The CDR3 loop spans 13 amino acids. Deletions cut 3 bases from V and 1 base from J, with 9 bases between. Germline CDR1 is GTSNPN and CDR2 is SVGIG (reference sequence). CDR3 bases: TGTGCCTGGAGGAGGTGGTCGAACACTGAAGCTTTCTTT. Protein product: CAWRRWSNTEAFF.

The CDR3 region is CASSQVTGNPTEAFF. For the CDR3, the DNA is TGCGCCAGCAGCCAAGTTACAGGGAATCCCACTGAAGCTTTCTTT. V is TRBV4-1 and J is TRBJ1-1; tentative D call: TRBD1 (6 bases). The CDR3 runs 15 residues. CDR1 and CDR2 from the germline V gene are MGHRA and YSYEKL. Trimming took 1 base from V and 4 from J, leaving 13 bases between them.

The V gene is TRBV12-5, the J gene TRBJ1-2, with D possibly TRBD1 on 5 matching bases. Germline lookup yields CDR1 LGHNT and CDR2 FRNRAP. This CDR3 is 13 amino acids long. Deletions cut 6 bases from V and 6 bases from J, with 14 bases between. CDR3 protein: CASGNSLGDGYTF. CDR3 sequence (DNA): TGTGCTAGTGGAAACTCCCTAGGGGATGGCTACACCTTC. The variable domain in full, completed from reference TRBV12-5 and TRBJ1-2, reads DARVTQTPRHKVTEMGQEVTMRCQPILGHNTVFWYRQTMMQGLELLAYFRNRAPLDDSGMPKDRFSAEMPDATLATLKIQPSEPRDSAVYFCASGNSLGDGYTFGSGTRLTVV.

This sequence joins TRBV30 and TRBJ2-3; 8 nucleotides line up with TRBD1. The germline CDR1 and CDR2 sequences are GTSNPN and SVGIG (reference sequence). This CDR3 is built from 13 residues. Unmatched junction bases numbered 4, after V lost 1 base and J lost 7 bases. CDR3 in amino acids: CAWSAQGANTQYF. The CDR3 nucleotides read TGTGCCTGGAGTGCCCAGGGGGCAAATACGCAGTATTTT.